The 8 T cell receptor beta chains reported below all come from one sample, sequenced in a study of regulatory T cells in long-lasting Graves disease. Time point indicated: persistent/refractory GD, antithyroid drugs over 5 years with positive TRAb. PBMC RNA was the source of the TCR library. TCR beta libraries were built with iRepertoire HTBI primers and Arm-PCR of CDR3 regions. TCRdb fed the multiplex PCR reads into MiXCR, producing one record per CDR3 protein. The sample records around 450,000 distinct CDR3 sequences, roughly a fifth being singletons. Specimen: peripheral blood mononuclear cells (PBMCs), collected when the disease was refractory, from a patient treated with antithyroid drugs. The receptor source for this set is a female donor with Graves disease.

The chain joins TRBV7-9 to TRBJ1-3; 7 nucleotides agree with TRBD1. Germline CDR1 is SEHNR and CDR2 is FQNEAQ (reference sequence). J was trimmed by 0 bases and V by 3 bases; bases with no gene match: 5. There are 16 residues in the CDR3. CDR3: CASSFSGQDSGNTIYF. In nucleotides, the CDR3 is TGTGCCAGCAGCTTTTCCGGACAGGACTCTGGAAACACCATATATTTT.

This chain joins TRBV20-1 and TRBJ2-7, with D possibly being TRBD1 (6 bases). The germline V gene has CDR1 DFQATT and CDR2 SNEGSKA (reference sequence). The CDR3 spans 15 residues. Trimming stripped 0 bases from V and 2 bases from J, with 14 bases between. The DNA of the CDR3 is TGCAGTGCTAGAGAGGTGGGGACACTGACCTACGAGCAGTACTTC. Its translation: CSAREVGTLTYEQYF.

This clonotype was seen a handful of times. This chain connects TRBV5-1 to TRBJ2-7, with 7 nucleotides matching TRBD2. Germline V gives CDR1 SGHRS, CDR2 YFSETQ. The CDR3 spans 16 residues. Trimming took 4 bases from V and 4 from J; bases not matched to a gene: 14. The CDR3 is CASSQFDRGDVYEQYF. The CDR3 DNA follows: TGCGCCAGCAGCCAATTCGACCGGGGGGATGTTTACGAGCAGTACTTC.

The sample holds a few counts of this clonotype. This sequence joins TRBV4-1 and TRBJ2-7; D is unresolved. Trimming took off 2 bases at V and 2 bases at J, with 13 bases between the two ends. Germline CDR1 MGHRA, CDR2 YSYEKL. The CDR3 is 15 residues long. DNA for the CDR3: TGCGCCAGCAGCCAACAACTGTCATGGACCTACGAGCAGTACTTC. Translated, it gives CASSQQLSWTYEQYF.

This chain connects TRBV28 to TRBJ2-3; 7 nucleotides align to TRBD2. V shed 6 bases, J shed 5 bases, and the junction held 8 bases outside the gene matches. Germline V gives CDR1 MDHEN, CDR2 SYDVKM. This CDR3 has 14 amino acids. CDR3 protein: CASSSRGDQDTQYF. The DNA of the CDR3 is TGTGCCAGCAGCTCCCGGGGGGACCAAGATACGCAGTATTTT.

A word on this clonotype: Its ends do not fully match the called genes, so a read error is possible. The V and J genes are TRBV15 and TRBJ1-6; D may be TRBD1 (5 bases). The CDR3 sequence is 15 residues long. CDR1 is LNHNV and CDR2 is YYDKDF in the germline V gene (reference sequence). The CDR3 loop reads CATSGDPGNNSPLHF. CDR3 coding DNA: TGTGCCACCAGCGGAGACCCAGGGAATAATTCACCCCTCCACTTT. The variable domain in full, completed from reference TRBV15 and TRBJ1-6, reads DAMVIQNPRYQVTQFGKPVTLSCSQTLNHNVMYWYQQKSSQAPKLLFHYYDKDFNNEADTPDNFQSRRPNTSFCFLDIRSPGLGDTAMYLCATSGDPGNNSPLHFGNGTRLTVT.

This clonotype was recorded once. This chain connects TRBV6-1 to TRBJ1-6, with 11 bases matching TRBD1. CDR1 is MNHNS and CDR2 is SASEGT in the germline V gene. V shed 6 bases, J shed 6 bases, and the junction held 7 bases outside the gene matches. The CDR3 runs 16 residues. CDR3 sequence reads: CASRRTGGGRNSPLHF. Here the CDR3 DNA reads TGTGCCAGCAGAAGGACAGGGGGCGGGCGTAATTCACCCCTCCACTTT.

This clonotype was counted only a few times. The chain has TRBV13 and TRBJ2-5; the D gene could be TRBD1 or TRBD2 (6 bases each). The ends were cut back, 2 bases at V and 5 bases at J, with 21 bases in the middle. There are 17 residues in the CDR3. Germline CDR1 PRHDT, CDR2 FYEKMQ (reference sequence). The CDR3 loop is CASSLKGGGSVWETQYF. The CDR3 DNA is TGTGCCAGCAGCTTAAAAGGGGGAGGTTCGGTTTGGGAGACCCAGTACTTC.